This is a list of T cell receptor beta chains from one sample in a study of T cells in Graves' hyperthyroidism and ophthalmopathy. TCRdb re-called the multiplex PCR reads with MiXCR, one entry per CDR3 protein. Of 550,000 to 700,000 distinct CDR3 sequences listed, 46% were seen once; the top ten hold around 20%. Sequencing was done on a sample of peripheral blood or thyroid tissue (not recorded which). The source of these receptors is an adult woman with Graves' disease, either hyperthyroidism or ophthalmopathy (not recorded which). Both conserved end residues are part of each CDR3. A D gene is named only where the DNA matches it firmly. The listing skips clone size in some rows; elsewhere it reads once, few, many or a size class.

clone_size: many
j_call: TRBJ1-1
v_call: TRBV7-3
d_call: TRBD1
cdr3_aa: CASSPTGGAPVWNTEAFF
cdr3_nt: TGTGCCAGCAGCCCGACAGGGGGCGCCCCGGTGTGGAACACTGAAGCTTTCTTT

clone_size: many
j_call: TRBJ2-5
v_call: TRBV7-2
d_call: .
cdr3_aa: CASSSRGLETQYF
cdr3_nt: TGTGCCAGCAGCTCAAGGGGTTTGGAGACCCAGTACTTC

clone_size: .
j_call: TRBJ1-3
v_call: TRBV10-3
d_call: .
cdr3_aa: CAIRQGTGNTIYF
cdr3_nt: TGTGCCATCAGGCAGGGGACTGGAAACACCATATATTTT

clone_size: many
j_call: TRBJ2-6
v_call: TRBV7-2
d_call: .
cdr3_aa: CASSSQTVANVLTF
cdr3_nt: TGTGCCAGCAGCTCACAGACCGTGGCCAACGTCCTGACTTTC

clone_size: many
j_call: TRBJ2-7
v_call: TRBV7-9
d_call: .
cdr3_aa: CASSLALRRGRLYEQYF
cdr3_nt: TGTGCCAGCAGCTTAGCGCTAAGGAGGGGTAGGCTCTACGAGCAGTACTTC

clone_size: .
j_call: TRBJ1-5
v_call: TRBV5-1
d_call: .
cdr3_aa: CASSLQTQGETQHF
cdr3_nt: TGCGCCAGCAGCTTGCAGACCCAAGGGGAGACCCAGCATTTT

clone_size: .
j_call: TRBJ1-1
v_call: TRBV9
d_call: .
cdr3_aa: CASSGSRDGSSEAFF
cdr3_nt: TGTGCCAGCAGCGGATCCCGGGACGGGTCCAGTGAAGCTTTCTTT

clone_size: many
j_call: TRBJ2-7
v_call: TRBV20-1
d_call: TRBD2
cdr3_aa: CSATSGRTYEQYF
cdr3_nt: TGCAGTGCGACTAGCGGGCGGACCTACGAGCAGTACTTC

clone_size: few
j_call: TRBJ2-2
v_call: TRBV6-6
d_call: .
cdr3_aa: CASSYGAGGGANAGELFF
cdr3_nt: TGTGCCAGCAGTTACGGGGCTGGCGGGGGCGCGAACGCCGGGGAGCTGTTTTTT

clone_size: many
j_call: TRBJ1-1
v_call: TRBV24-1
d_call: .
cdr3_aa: CATSDLMNTEAFF
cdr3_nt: TGTGCCACCAGTGACTTGATGAACACTGAAGCTTTCTTT

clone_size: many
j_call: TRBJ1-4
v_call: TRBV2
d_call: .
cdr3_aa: CASSSEINEKLFF
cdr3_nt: TGTGCCAGCAGTAGTGAAATTAATGAAAAACTGTTTTTT

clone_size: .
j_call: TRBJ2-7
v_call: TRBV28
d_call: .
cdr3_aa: CASRPGPGMTYEQYF
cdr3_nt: TGTGCCAGCAGACCCGGACCGGGGATGACCTACGAGCAGTACTTC

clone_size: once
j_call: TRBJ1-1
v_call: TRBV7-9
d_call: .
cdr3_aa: CASSPGESTGTEAFF
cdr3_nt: TGTGCCAGCAGCCCAGGCGAATCAACGGGGACTGAAGCTTTCTTT

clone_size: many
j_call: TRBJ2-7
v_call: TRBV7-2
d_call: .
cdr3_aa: CASSHVTDGPYEQYF
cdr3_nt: TGTGCCAGCAGCCATGTAACGGACGGACCGTACGAGCAGTACTTC

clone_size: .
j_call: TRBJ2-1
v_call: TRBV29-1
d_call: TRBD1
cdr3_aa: CSVRTGGAEQFF
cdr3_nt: TGCAGCGTTCGGACAGGTGGCGCTGAGCAGTTCTTC

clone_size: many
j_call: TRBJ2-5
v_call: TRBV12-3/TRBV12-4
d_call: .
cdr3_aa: CASSLGPPRGETQYF
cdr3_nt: TGTGCCAGCAGCCTAGGACCACCCCGGGGAGAGACCCAGTACTTC

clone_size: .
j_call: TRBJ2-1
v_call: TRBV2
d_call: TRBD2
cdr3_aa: CASSVGLAVYNEQFF
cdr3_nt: TGTGCCAGCAGTGTGGGACTAGCGGTTTACAATGAGCAGTTCTTC

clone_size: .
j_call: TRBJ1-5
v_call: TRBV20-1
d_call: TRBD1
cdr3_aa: CSASTGTGLLNQPQHF
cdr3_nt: TGCAGTGCTAGTACCGGGACAGGGCTTCTCAATCAGCCCCAGCATTTT

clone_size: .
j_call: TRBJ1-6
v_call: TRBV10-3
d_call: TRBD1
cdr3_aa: CAIRKKTGLTPLHF
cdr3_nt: TGTGCCATCAGGAAGAAGACAGGGCTGACTCCCCTCCACTTT

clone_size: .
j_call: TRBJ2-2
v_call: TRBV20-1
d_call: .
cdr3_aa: CSASVGQTNTGELFF
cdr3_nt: TGCAGTGCTAGTGTCGGACAGACGAACACCGGGGAGCTGTTTTTT

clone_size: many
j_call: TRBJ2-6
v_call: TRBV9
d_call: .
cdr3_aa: CASSRITGSGANVLTF
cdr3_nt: TGTGCCAGCAGCAGGATTACCGGTTCTGGGGCCAACGTCCTGACTTTC

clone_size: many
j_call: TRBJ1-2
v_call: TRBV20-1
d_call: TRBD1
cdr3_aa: CSAGDRGIPNYGYTF
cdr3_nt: TGCAGTGCCGGGGACAGGGGGATCCCTAACTATGGCTACACCTTC

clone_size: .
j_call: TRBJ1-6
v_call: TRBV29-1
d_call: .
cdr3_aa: CSAGQGWGSPLHF
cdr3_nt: TGCAGCGCCGGGCAGGGCTGGGGGTCACCCCTCCACTTT

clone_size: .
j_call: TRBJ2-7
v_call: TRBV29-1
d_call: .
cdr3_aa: CSVPTGNSYEQYF
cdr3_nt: TGCAGCGTTCCTACAGGGAACTCCTACGAGCAGTACTTC

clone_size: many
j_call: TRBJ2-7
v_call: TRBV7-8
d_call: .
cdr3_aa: CASSLQYAAGDEQYF
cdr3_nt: TGTGCCAGCAGCTTACAATACGCAGCGGGCGACGAGCAGTACTTC

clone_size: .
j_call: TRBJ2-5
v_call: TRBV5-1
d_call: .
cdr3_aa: CASSLASRRGFQETQYF
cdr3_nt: TGCGCCAGCAGCTTGGCCAGTAGAAGAGGTTTTCAAGAGACCCAGTACTTC

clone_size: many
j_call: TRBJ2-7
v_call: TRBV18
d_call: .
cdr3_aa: CASSSSQAHEQYF
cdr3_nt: TGTGCCAGCTCATCCTCACAGGCCCACGAGCAGTACTTC

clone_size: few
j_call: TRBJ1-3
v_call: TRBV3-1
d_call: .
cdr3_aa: CASSQGKYSRKGNTIYF
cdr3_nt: TGTGCCAGCAGCCAAGGGAAATACTCGAGAAAAGGAAACACCATATATTTT

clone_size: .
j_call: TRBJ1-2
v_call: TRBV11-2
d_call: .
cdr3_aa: CASSLEQKANYGYTF
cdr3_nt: TGTGCCAGCAGCTTAGAACAGAAAGCTAACTATGGCTACACCTTC

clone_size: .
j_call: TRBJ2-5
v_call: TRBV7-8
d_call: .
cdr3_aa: CASSLETKETQYF
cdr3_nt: TGTGCCAGCAGCTTGGAAACGAAAGAGACCCAGTACTTC

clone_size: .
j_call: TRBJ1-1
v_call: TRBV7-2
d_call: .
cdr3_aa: CASSLGITNTEAFF
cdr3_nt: TGTGCCAGCAGCTTAGGGATCACGAACACTGAAGCTTTCTTT

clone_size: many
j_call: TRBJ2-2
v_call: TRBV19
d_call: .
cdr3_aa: CASSIEQVNTGELFF
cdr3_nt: TGTGCCAGTAGTATTGAACAGGTGAACACCGGGGAGCTGTTTTTT

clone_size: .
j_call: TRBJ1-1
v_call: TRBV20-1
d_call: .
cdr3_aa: CSARGDLPEAFF
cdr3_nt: TGCAGTGCTAGAGGGGACCTCCCGGAAGCTTTCTTT

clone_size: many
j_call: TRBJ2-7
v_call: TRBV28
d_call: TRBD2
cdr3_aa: CASSSTGTRVGEQYF
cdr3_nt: TGTGCCAGCAGTTCGACTGGGACTAGGGTGGGCGAGCAGTACTTC